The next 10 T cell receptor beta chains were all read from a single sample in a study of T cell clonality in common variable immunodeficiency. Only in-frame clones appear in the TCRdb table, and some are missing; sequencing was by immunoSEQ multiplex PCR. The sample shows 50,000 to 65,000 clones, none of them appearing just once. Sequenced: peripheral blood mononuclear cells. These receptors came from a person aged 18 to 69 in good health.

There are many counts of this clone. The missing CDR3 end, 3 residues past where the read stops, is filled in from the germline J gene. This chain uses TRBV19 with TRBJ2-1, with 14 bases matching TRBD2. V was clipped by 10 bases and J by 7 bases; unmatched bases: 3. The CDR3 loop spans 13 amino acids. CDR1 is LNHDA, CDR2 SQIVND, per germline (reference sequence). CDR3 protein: CATGTSGRNEQFF. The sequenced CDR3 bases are TGTGCCACGGGGACTAGCGGGAGAAATGAG.

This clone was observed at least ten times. The DNA read from the CDR3 is TGTGCCACTGGACTAGCGGGGGCAGATACG. Translation gives CATGLAGADT. The full CDR3 protein is CATGLAGADTQYF. This chain joins TRBV19 and TRBJ2-3, with 13 bases that match TRBD2. The CDR3 extends 3 residues past the end of the read, so its final part is completed from the germline J gene. V trimming: 10 bases; J trimming: 4 bases; junction bases outside the gene matches: 2. Germline V lookup: CDR1 LNHDA, CDR2 SQIVND (reference sequence). The CDR3 is 13 residues long.

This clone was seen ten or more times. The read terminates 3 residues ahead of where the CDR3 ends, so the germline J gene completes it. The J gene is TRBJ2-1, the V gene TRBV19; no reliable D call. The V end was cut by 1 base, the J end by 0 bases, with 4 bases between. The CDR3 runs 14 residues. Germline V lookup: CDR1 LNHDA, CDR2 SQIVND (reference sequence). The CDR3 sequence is CASSIANSYNEQFF. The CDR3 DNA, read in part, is TGTGCCAGTAGTATAGCTAACTCCTACAATGAG.

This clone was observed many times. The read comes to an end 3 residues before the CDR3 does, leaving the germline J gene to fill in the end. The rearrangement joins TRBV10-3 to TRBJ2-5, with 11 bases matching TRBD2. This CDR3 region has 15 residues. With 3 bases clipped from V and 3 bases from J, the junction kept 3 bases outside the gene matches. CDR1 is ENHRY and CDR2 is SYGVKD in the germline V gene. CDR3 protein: CAISDSTSGKETQYF. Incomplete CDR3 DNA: TGTGCCATCAGTGATTCGACTAGCGGGAAAGAGACC.

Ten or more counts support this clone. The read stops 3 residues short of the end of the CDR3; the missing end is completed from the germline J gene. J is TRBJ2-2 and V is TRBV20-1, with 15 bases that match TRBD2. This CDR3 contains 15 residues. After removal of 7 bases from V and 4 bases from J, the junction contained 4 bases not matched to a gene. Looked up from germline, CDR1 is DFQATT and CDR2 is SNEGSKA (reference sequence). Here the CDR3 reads CSGTSGRASTGELFF. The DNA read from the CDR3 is TGCAGTGGGACTAGCGGGAGGGCCAGCACCGGGGAG.

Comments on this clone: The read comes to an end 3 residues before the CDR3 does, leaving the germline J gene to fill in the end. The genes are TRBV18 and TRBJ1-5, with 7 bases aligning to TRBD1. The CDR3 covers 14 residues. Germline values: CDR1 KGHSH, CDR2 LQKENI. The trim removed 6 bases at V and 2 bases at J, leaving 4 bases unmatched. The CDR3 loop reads CASSRGGGNQPQHF. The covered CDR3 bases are TGTGCCAGCTCCCGAGGGGGCGGCAATCAGCCC.

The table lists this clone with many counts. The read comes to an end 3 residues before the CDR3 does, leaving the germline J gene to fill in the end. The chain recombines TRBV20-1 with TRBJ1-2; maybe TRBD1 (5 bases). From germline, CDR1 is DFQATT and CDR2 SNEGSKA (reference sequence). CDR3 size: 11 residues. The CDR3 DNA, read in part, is TGCAGTGGGCCCAGGGCAGGGGGC. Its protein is CSGPRAGG. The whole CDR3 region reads CSGPRAGGYTF.

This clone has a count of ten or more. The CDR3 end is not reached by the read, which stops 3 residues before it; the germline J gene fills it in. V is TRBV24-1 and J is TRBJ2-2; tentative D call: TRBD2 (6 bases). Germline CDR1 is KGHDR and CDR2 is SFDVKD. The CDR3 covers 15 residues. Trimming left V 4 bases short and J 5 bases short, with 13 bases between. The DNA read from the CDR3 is TGTGCCACCAGTGAACCGGGGGTAACGACCGGGGAG. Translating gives CATSEPGVTTGE. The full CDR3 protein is CATSEPGVTTGELFF.

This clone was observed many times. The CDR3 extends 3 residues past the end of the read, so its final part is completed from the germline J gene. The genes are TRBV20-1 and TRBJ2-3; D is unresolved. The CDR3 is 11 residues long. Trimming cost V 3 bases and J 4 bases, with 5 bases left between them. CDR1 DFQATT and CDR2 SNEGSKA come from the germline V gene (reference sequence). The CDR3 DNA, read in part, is TGCAGTGCTAGTGCGGCAGATACG. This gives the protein CSASAADT. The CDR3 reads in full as CSASAADTQYF.

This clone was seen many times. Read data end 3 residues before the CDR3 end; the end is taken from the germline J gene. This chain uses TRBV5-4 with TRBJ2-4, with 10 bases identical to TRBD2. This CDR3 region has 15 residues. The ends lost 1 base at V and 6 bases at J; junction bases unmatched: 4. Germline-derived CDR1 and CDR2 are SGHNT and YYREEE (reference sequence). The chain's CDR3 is CASSLSSGGGNIQYF. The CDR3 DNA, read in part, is TGTGCCAGCAGCTTGTCGAGCGGGGGGGGAAACATT.